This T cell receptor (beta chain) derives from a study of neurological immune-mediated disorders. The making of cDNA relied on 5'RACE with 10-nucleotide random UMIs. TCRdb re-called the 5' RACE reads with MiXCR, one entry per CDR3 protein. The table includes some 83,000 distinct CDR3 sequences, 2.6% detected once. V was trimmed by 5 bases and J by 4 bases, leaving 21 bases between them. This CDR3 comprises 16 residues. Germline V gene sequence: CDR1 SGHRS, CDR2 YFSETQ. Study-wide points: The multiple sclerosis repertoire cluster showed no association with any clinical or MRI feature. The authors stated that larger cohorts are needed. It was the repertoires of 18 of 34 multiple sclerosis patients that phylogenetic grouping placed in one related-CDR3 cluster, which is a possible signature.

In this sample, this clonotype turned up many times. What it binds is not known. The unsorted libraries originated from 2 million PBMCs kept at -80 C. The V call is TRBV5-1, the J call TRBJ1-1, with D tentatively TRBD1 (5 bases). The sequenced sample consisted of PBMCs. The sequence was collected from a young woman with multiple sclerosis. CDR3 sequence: CASSQGRSIGGTEAFF. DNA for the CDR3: TGCGCCAGCAGTCAAGGCAGAAGTATTGGGGGCACTGAAGCTTTCTTT.